This T cell receptor beta chain was sequenced in a study of OX40 agonist ivuxolimab in advanced cancers. Germline V gene data show CDR1 as MNHEY and CDR2 as SMNVEV (reference sequence). Trimming shortened V by 0 bases and J by 3 bases, and 10 bases separated the two germline ends. The CDR3 consists of 15 residues. Only in-frame clones appear in the TCRdb table, and some are missing; sequencing was by immunoSEQ multiplex PCR. The repertoire holds approximately 70,000 clones, with 83% as singletons. A history of autoimmune disease or systemic immunosuppression excluded patients. In this sample, this clone turned up once.

This receptor was identified in an adult with an advanced solid tumor such as melanoma, head and neck, liver or kidney cancer. The V and J genes are TRBV27 and TRBJ2-3; maybe TRBD1 (6 bases). Specimen: CD4+ or CD8+ T cells sorted from blood, collected in a trial of the OX40 agonist ivuxolimab. CDR3 bases: TGTGCCAGCAGTTTATCCAGGGGCCGGACAGATACGCAGTATTTT. As protein: CASSLSRGRTDTQYF.